This T cell receptor (beta chain) was sequenced for a study of blood T cell repertoires in COVID-19. Study-level information: Specimens from acute and convalescent COVID-19 originated in the United States, Italy and Spain. In each case, the material was cDNA or gDNA derived from T cells, B-cell-depleted T cells, or PBMCs.

Patients in Seattle were enrolled during active infection, then followed longitudinally. As processed by the authors: Using reference gene primer amplification, nucleated cell counts were estimated. Repertoires were generated with immunoSEQ multiplex PCR, while TCRdb's copy carries only in-frame clones and drops some. The DNA was the basis for D and trimming; V, J and clone size are from that table. Of 350,000 to 450,000 clones in the sample, approximately 86% were seen once. CDR1 is ENHRY, CDR2 SYGVKD, per germline. This CDR3 comprises 12 residues. Trimming removed 6 bases at V and 5 bases at J, with 11 bases between.

V usage is TRBV10-3 and J usage is TRBJ2-7, with D tentatively TRBD2 (5 bases). The sequence derives from a woman aged 55 to 70 with COVID-19, enrolled during active disease. Sequencing input: peripheral blood. The CDR3 nucleotides read TGTGCCATCAGCGACGGGATCCACGAGCAGTACTTC. Protein: CAISDGIHEQYF.